This TCR beta chain was profiled in a study of T cell responses to AZD1222 COVID-19 vaccine. Findings and limits, study-wide: Baseline seropositives among AZD1222 recipients totaled only five or six. Scientists sampled the repertoires only once the peak T cell response had passed. Spike-specific TCR breadth rose after two AZD1222 doses, and depth rose as well. White British people made up most donors, females outnumbered males, and clonal diversity was possibly underestimated.

Data came from immunoSEQ multiplex PCR; TCRdb stores just in-frame clones and leaves some out. Of 140,000 to 150,000 clones in the sample, over 90% were seen once. This clone appeared once. What it recognizes is unknown. The CDR3 spans 15 residues. Trimming removed 6 bases from V and 2 bases from J; junction bases left unmatched: 8. CDR1 and CDR2 from the germline V gene are MNHEY and SVGAGI. The clonotype comes from an adult in good health. This chain joins TRBV6-5 and TRBJ2-3; 7 bases are a match to TRBD1. Specimen: peripheral blood, collected on day 0 of AZD1222 vaccination. The CDR3, as DNA: TGTGCCAGCAGCCCAGGGGGTGGTATCACAGATACGCAGTATTTT. Amino acid sequence: CASSPGGGITDTQYF.